The 27 T cell receptor beta chains below come from one sample, sequenced in a study of T cells in Graves' hyperthyroidism and ophthalmopathy. RNA transcripts gave rise to amplified TCR beta CDR3 regions. Carried out on the TCR CDR3, a first-round RT-PCR used the HTBI primer set. One entry per CDR3 protein results from TCRdb running MiXCR on the multiplex PCR reads. This sample has 500,000 to 750,000 distinct CDR3 sequences, with 15% to 18% found just once. Material: blood. The receptor set was obtained from a woman in her 30s with Graves' hyperthyroidism.

This clonotype was found many times. V usage is TRBV18 and J usage is TRBJ1-1; tentative D call: TRBD1 (5 bases). CDR1 and CDR2 from the germline V gene are KGHSH and LQKENI. The V end was cut by 2 bases, the J end by 1 base, with 11 bases between. The CDR3 is 15 amino acids. The CDR3 bases are TGTGCCAGCTCACCAGGACAAACCTCGAACACTGAAGCTTTCTTT. It specifies CASSPGQTSNTEAFF.

This clonotype has ten or more counts. Here the CDR3 DNA reads TGTGCCAGCAGCCGCCAAGGACGCTACGAGCAGTACTTC. It encodes CASSRQGRYEQYF. The chain joins TRBV28 to TRBJ2-7; D is ambiguous. Trimming shortened V by 6 bases and J by 3 bases, and 12 bases separated the two germline ends. This CDR3 has 13 amino acids. CDR1 and CDR2 from the germline V gene are MDHEN and SYDVKM.

The rearrangement joins TRBV19 to TRBJ2-3; no reliable D call. This CDR3 comprises 11 residues. Between the trimmed V and J ends, which lost 2 bases and 6 bases, there was a span of 3 bases. The germline gives CDR1 LNHDA, CDR2 SQIVND (reference sequence). The CDR3 region is CASSILDTQYF. DNA of the CDR3: TGTGCCAGTAGTATATTGGATACGCAGTATTTT.

This clonotype has a single count. V and J are TRBV28 and TRBJ2-7, with TRBD2 identical over 8 bases. The ends lost 7 bases at V and 5 bases at J; junction bases unmatched: 10. This CDR3 has 14 residues. Germline V gene lookup returns CDR1 MDHEN and CDR2 SYDVKM. This CDR3 reads CASKYGGARNEQYF. CDR3 sequence (DNA): TGTGCCAGCAAATACGGGGGGGCCAGGAACGAGCAGTACTTC. The full variable domain, with the rest looked up from reference TRBV28 and TRBJ2-7, is DVKVTQSSRYLVKRTGEKVFLECVQDMDHENMFWYRQDPGLGLRLIYFSYDVKMKEKGDIPEGYSVSREKKERFSLILESASTNQTSMYLCASKYGGARNEQYFGPGTRLTVT.

This clonotype was seen more than once but under ten times. V usage is TRBV6-4 and J usage is TRBJ2-1; possibly TRBD2 for D (5 bases). The germline CDR1 and CDR2 sequences are MRHNA and SNTAGT. This CDR3 region has 16 residues. V shed 0 bases and J shed 5 bases, with 14 bases lying between them. CDR3 protein: CASSDSSGSGHNEQFF. CDR3 nucleotides: TGTGCCAGCAGTGACTCGAGTGGGAGTGGTCACAATGAGCAGTTCTTC.

This chain joins TRBV19 and TRBJ2-1; no reliable D call. Trimming took 5 bases from V and 8 from J, leaving 10 bases between them. The length of the CDR3 is 12 residues. Germline V gene sequence: CDR1 LNHDA, CDR2 SQIVND (reference sequence). In DNA form, the CDR3 reads TGTGCCAGTAGTGTCAGCGCACATGAGCAGTTCTTC. It encodes CASSVSAHEQFF.

This clonotype was observed many times. The chain carries TRBV7-2 and TRBJ2-3, with 8 bases that match TRBD2. Germline V gives CDR1 SGHTA, CDR2 FQGNSA. This CDR3 is 16 amino acids long. V lost 3 bases to trimming and J lost 2 bases; unmatched junction nucleotides: 7. Here the CDR3 DNA reads TGTGCCAGCAGCTTGGGACTAGGTTTCTTCACAGATACGCAGTATTTT. Encoded protein: CASSLGLGFFTDTQYF. Looking up the rest from reference TRBV7-2 and TRBJ2-3 gives the full variable domain: GAGVSQSPSNKVTEKGKDVELRCDPISGHTALYWYRQSLGQGLEFLIYFQGNSAPDKSGLPSDRFSAERTGGSVSTLTIQRTQQEDSAVYLCASSLGLGFFTDTQYFGPGTRLTVL.

This clonotype has only a few counts. This sequence joins TRBV5-1 and TRBJ2-1; TRBD2 matches 8 bases. There are 14 residues in the CDR3. CDR1 is SGHRS and CDR2 is YFSETQ in the germline V gene. V shed 3 bases and J 9 bases; nucleotides not matched to a gene: 8. The DNA for the CDR3 is TGCGCCAGCAGCTCGGGACTAGGGGTCGCTGAGCAGTTCTTC. Amino acid sequence: CASSSGLGVAEQFF.

Ten or more counts support this clonotype. V gene TRBV7-9 combines with J gene TRBJ2-1; the D is unclear. CDR1 is SEHNR and CDR2 is FQNEAQ in the germline V gene (reference sequence). V was pared by 1 base and J by 13 bases, with 11 bases between. The CDR3 runs 12 residues. CDR3 in DNA: TGTGCCAGCAGCTTAGAGGTCGTACGACAGTTCTTC. Protein product: CASSLEVVRQFF.

This clonotype was counted ten times or more. The chain uses TRBV7-9 and TRBJ2-7; 7 bases agree with TRBD2. The V gene's germline CDR1 is SEHNR and CDR2 FQNEAQ (reference sequence). V was pared by 5 bases and J by 3 bases, with 10 bases of the junction left unmatched. This CDR3 is 15 amino acids long. In DNA, the CDR3 is TGTGCCAGCAGCGACCGCCGGGGGGAGATCTACGAGCAGTACTTC. Its translation is CASSDRRGEIYEQYF.

This clonotype was picked up many times. The genes are TRBV20-1 and TRBJ2-7, with no clear D. Trimming removed 6 bases at V and 5 bases at J, with 14 bases between. From germline, CDR1 is DFQATT and CDR2 SNEGSKA (reference sequence). This CDR3 has 12 residues. This CDR3 is CSAGPLNDEQYF. The CDR3 region has the DNA TGCAGTGCCGGCCCCCTTAACGACGAGCAGTACTTC.

This clonotype was seen many times. This sequence joins TRBV24-1 and TRBJ2-6; D perhaps matches TRBD2 (6 bases). The V gene's germline CDR1 is KGHDR and CDR2 SFDVKD. The CDR3 runs 15 residues. The V end was cut by 4 bases, the J end by 3 bases, with 9 bases between. CDR3: CATSDPGVGANVLTF. DNA for the CDR3: TGTGCCACCAGTGACCCGGGGGTTGGGGCCAACGTCCTGACTTTC.

The table lists this clonotype with many counts. The chain has TRBV7-2 and TRBJ2-1; TRBD2 aligns across 8 bases. CDR3 length equals 15 residues. The V gene's germline CDR1 is SGHTA and CDR2 FQGNSA. With 3 bases clipped from V and 6 bases from J, the junction kept 7 bases outside the gene matches. The CDR3 sequence is CASSFPGTSSNEQFF. The CDR3 DNA is TGTGCCAGCAGCTTCCCCGGGACTAGTAGCAATGAGCAGTTCTTC.

This clonotype was seen a few times. This chain joins TRBV4-3 and TRBJ1-2; D is ambiguous. Germline CDR1 reads LGHNA; CDR2 reads YSLEER. This CDR3 is 13 amino acids long. Trimming shortened V by 0 bases and J by 8 bases, and 10 bases separated the two germline ends. The DNA for the CDR3 is TGCGCCAGCAGCCAAGACCGGGCTTGGGGCTACACCTTC. Translating it yields CASSQDRAWGYTF.

This clonotype showed up just a few times. The J gene is TRBJ1-5, the V gene TRBV27, with a weak D call TRBD1 (5 bases). Germline-derived CDR1 and CDR2 are MNHEY and SMNVEV (reference sequence). This CDR3 spans 14 amino acids. Deletions cut 7 bases from V and 9 bases from J, with 19 bases between. The CDR3 DNA sequence: TGTGCCAGCACCCAGGGAACGGGATGGGGGCCCCAGCATTTT. It encodes CASTQGTGWGPQHF.

Only a few counts were recorded for this clonotype. The chain links TRBV27 to TRBJ1-4, with D perhaps matching TRBD1 (5 bases). The CDR3 length is 13 residues. Germline values: CDR1 MNHEY, CDR2 SMNVEV (reference sequence). Trimming took 8 bases from V and 2 from J, leaving 9 bases between them. CDR3 coding DNA: TGTGCCAGCTCCCGGGACACTAATGAAAAACTGTTTTTT. Translation gives CASSRDTNEKLFF.

For the CDR3, the DNA is TGCGCCAGCAGCCAAGGTGGCGGGGGCGCGGGGGAGCAGTACTTC. Its protein is CASSQGGGGAGEQYF. The chain carries TRBV4-1 and TRBJ2-7, with TRBD2 as a possible D gene (7 bases). Trimming pared 1 base from V and 7 bases from J, leaving 17 bases between. The CDR3 spans 15 residues. Germline assignment: CDR1 MGHRA and CDR2 YSYEKL.

In its sample, this clonotype was seen many times. The rearrangement uses TRBV11-2 and TRBJ1-5; D remains ambiguous. V gave up 0 bases and J gave up 5 bases, with 8 bases separating them. Germline CDR1 is SGHAT and CDR2 is FQNNGV. The CDR3 runs to 14 residues. CDR3 protein: CASSLDAGDQPQHF. For the CDR3, the DNA is TGTGCCAGCAGCTTAGACGCTGGCGATCAGCCCCAGCATTTT.

This clonotype was recorded many times. The rearrangement uses TRBV12-3 or TRBV12-4 and TRBJ1-1; 8 positions match TRBD1. The CDR3 has 14 amino acids. Trimming cost V 3 bases and J 7 bases; bases outside gene matches: 7. CDR3 DNA: TGTGCCAGCAGTTTCGGGACAGGACATAATGAAGCTTTCTTT. Translating it yields CASSFGTGHNEAFF.

This clonotype was observed a handful of times. This chain links TRBV6-2 or TRBV6-3 with TRBJ2-5, with D unclear. The V gene lost 0 bases and the J gene lost 13 bases, with 9 bases spanning the gap. Per germline, CDR1 MNHEY and CDR2 SVGEGT. The CDR3 contains 11 residues. DNA for the CDR3: TGTGCCAGCAGTTACTCCGAAATATGGTACTTC. It is translated as CASSYSEIWYF.

This clonotype was recorded at least ten times. This chain connects TRBV11-2 to TRBJ1-5; D perhaps matches TRBD1 (6 bases). Trimming cost V 5 bases and J 7 bases, with 12 bases left between them. CDR3 length: 13 residues. Germline CDR1 is SGHAT and CDR2 is FQNNGV. The CDR3 sequence: CASSATGGQPQHF. CDR3 DNA: TGTGCCAGCAGCGCGACAGGTGGGCAGCCCCAGCATTTT.

This clonotype was observed many times. In DNA form, the CDR3 reads TGTGCCAGTAGTATAGATCCAGACAGGGCGGCTTTCTTT. Translated: CASSIDPDRAAFF. This chain connects TRBV19 to TRBJ1-1, with TRBD1 matching 7 bases. Germline CDR1 is LNHDA and CDR2 is SQIVND (reference sequence). This CDR3 is built from 13 residues. Trimming at V came to 0 bases and at J to 11 bases, leaving 6 bases not matched to a gene.

Many counts were recorded for this clonotype. The chain recombines TRBV20-1 with TRBJ1-2; a weak D match, TRBD1 (5 bases). The CDR3 extends over 14 amino acids. The V end lost 0 bases, the J end lost 7 bases, and 15 bases lay between the germline ends. CDR1 DFQATT and CDR2 SNEGSKA come from the germline V gene (reference sequence). Here the CDR3 reads CSARDPREVGGYTF. The CDR3 bases are TGCAGTGCTAGAGATCCCAGGGAAGTCGGTGGCTACACCTTC.

This sequence joins TRBV19 and TRBJ2-2; TRBD1 agrees at 9 bases. CDR1 and CDR2 (germline): LNHDA, SQIVND (reference sequence). Trimming removed 5 bases from V and 4 bases from J; junction bases left unmatched: 5. This CDR3 contains 15 residues. The CDR3 reads CASSPRQGGTGELFF. For the CDR3, the DNA is TGTGCCAGTAGTCCTCGACAGGGGGGCACCGGGGAGCTGTTTTTT.

This clonotype occurred many times. V is TRBV5-5 and J is TRBJ2-7, with D unclear. Germline values: CDR1 SGHKS, CDR2 YYEKEE (reference sequence). The CDR3 totals 15 residues. V was pared by 4 bases and J by 3 bases, with 17 bases between. DNA for the CDR3: TGTGCCAGCAGCCCGGCCTTAGGTCTCGACTACGAGCAGTACTTC. This gives the protein CASSPALGLDYEQYF.

This clonotype was picked up many times. This rearrangement joins TRBV20-1 to TRBJ2-7, with 12 bases that match TRBD2. Germline values: CDR1 DFQATT, CDR2 SNEGSKA (reference sequence). The CDR3 consists of 13 residues. V dropped 6 bases and J dropped 7; count of bases not matched to a gene: 7. The CDR3 DNA is TGCAGTGCAAGACTAGCGGGAGTCGGTGAGCAGTACTTC. Its protein product is CSARLAGVGEQYF.

There are a few counts of this clonotype. The rearrangement links TRBV9 to TRBJ2-7; tentative D call: TRBD2 (5 bases). V was clipped by 4 bases and J by 0 bases, with 14 bases between them. The CDR3 is 15 amino acids. Per the germline V gene, CDR1 is SGDLS and CDR2 is YYNGEE. CDR3 in amino acids: CASSFSANPSYEQYF. CDR3 in DNA: TGTGCCAGCAGCTTTAGCGCTAACCCCTCCTACGAGCAGTACTTC.